The next 19 T cell receptor beta chains were all read from a single sample in a study of blood T cells in healthy people across ages. A J-beta primer mix and a sample-barcoded 5' primer were used in a second PCR of about 7 to 12 cycles. From the 5' RACE reads, TCRdb called clonotypes with MiXCR, one entry per CDR3 protein. This table holds approximately 2,000,000 distinct CDR3 sequences, 30% to 40% found once. The material sequenced was blood. Every receptor here comes from a human donor in good health.

This clonotype was counted only a few times. This sequence joins TRBV12-3 or TRBV12-4 and TRBJ1-2; D unresolved. The V end lost 5 bases, the J end lost 3 bases, and 19 bases lay between the germline ends. The CDR3 totals 16 residues. Here the CDR3 DNA reads TGTGCCAGCAGTCCGACGAGGCCAAGCAACGACTATGGCTACACCTTC. Its protein is CASSPTRPSNDYGYTF.

The chain employs TRBV5-1 and TRBJ2-2, with D unresolved. The CDR3 is made up of 16 amino acids. The V end lost 0 bases, the J end lost 4 bases, and 13 bases lay between the germline ends. The V gene's germline CDR1 is SGHRS and CDR2 YFSETQ. CDR3 region: CASSLVRQPSTGELFF. Here the CDR3 DNA reads TGCGCCAGCAGCTTGGTCCGACAACCGAGCACCGGGGAGCTGTTTTTT.

To note about this clonotype: Its ends do not fully match the called genes, so a read error is possible. This sequence joins TRBV18 and TRBJ2-7; D gene uncertain. The J call is doubtful: the DNA matches TRBJ2-5 better. Germline CDR1 reads KGHSH; CDR2 reads LQKENI. There are 13 residues in the CDR3. The CDR3 region is CVSSPSTEETQYF. As DNA, the CDR3 is TGTGTCAGCTCACCCTCAACCGAAGAGACCCAGTACTTC.

The chain joins TRBV20-1 to TRBJ2-4; D is possibly TRBD2 (7 bases). The J call may be mistaken, given a closer DNA end match to TRBJ2-7. The CDR3 contains 14 residues. Looked up from germline, CDR1 is DFQATT and CDR2 is SNEGSKA (reference sequence). The CDR3 loop is CSAMSGGPLYEQYF. CDR3 DNA: TGCAGTGCTATGTCCGGGGGGCCACTCTACGAGCAGTACTTC.

This sequence joins TRBV7-2 and TRBJ1-6; no clear D. CDR3 length: 16 amino acids. Germline assignment: CDR1 SGHTA and CDR2 FQGNSA. Deletions cut 7 bases from V and 0 bases from J, with 13 bases between. The CDR3: CASNDLADSYNSPLHF. In DNA form, the CDR3 reads TGTGCCAGCAACGATCTCGCGGACTCCTATAATTCACCCCTCCACTTT.

This clonotype was counted between two and nine times. V is TRBV18 and J is TRBJ1-2; tentatively, D is TRBD1 (6 bases). Germline V gene sequence: CDR1 KGHSH, CDR2 LQKENI. Trimming left V 3 bases short and J 8 bases short, with 22 bases between. The CDR3 length is 16 residues. The CDR3 spells CASSPTSTGSYRGYTF. The CDR3 coding sequence is TGTGCCAGCTCACCCACGAGTACAGGGTCCTACCGGGGCTACACCTTC.

In its sample, this clonotype was seen a few times. V gene TRBV12-3 or TRBV12-4 combines with J gene TRBJ2-5, with TRBD1 identical over 8 bases. Unmatched junction bases numbered 5, after V lost 3 bases and J lost 2 bases. The CDR3 is 15 residues long. The CDR3 bases are TGTGCCAGCAGTTTCGCTAGACAGGGGCAAGAGACCCAGTACTTC. It codes for CASSFARQGQETQYF.

This chain uses TRBV15 with TRBJ2-5, with 7 bases aligning to TRBD2. Unmatched junction bases numbered 7, after V lost 8 bases and J lost 1 base. The germline gives CDR1 LNHNV, CDR2 YYDKDF (reference sequence). The CDR3 extends over 14 amino acids. The CDR3 region has the DNA TGTGCCACCGTTCCTAGCGGTACCCAAGAGACCCAGTACTTC. This translates into CATVPSGTQETQYF.

This clonotype was counted a few times. The chain has TRBV4-3 and TRBJ1-6; D unclear. Germline V lookup: CDR1 LGHNA, CDR2 YSLEER. The CDR3 runs 13 residues. Trimming removed 0 bases at V and 10 bases at J, with 7 bases between. The CDR3 DNA follows: TGCGCCAGCAGCCAAGAACGACGATCACCCCTCCACTTT. It yields the protein CASSQERRSPLHF.

This clonotype was observed a handful of times. This sequence joins TRBV30 and TRBJ1-1; a weak D match, TRBD1 (6 bases). This CDR3 is 17 amino acids long. V lost 0 bases to trimming and J lost 6 bases, with 23 bases between them. Germline loops: CDR1 GTSNPN, CDR2 SVGIG (reference sequence). For the CDR3, the DNA is TGTGCCTGGAGTGTGGGTATATATGGGGGGCCCCTCTCTGAAGCTTTCTTT. Encoded protein: CAWSVGIYGGPLSEAFF.

The rearrangement joins TRBV7-8 to TRBJ2-1, with TRBD1 identical over 7 bases. The V and J ends lost 4 bases and 0 bases, in that order; junction bases with no gene match: 9. Germline-derived CDR1 and CDR2 are SGHVS and FQNEAQ. The CDR3 is 17 residues long. CDR3 in amino acids: CASSSHRGRGSYNEQFF. The CDR3 coding sequence is TGTGCCAGCAGCTCCCACAGGGGTCGGGGCTCCTACAATGAGCAGTTCTTC.

Concerning this clonotype: Compared with germline, one end of the junction differs, possibly owing to a read error. This chain links TRBV2 with TRBJ2-7; TRBD1 matches 7 bases. The CDR3 is 15 residues long. Germline V CDR1 and CDR2: SNHLY, FYNNEI. CDR3 DNA sequence: TGTGCCAACAGTGTAACCCGGACAGGAACGGGAGAGCAGTACTTC. Protein product: CANSVTRTGTGEQYF.

The sample holds a few counts of this clonotype. CDR3 in amino acids: CASTDQVGAHEQYF. For the CDR3, the DNA is TGTGCCAGCACCGATCAGGTGGGGGCTCACGAGCAGTACTTC. The V call is TRBV12-3 or TRBV12-4, the J call TRBJ2-7; TRBD1 is a possible D gene (6 bases). There are 14 residues in the CDR3. V lost 7 bases and J 5 bases, leaving 18 bases between the germline ends.

This clonotype was counted between two and nine times. V is TRBV5-5 and J is TRBJ2-7; 7 positions match TRBD1. With 1 base clipped from V and 3 bases from J, the junction kept 4 bases outside the gene matches. Germline assignment: CDR1 SGHKS and CDR2 YYEKEE (reference sequence). This CDR3 spans 14 amino acids. CDR3 region: CASSLMSGGYEQYF. CDR3 nucleotide sequence: TGTGCCAGCAGCTTGATGTCAGGGGGCTACGAGCAGTACTTC. Full variable domain (remainder filled in from reference TRBV5-5 and TRBJ2-7): DAGVTQSPTHLIKTRGQQVTLRCSPISGHKSVSWYQQVLGQGPQFIFQYYEKEERGRGNFPDRFSARQFPNYSSELNVNALLLGDSALYLCASSLMSGGYEQYFGPGTRLTVT.

This clonotype was detected a few times. This chain uses TRBV9 with TRBJ1-5; no clear D. V was clipped by 0 bases and J by 6 bases, with 7 bases between them. The germline gives CDR1 SGDLS, CDR2 YYNGEE. The CDR3 loop spans 13 amino acids. CDR3: CASSVEPIQPQHF. CDR3 nucleotide sequence: TGTGCCAGCAGCGTAGAACCGATTCAGCCCCAGCATTTT.

This clonotype turned up a few times. The chain uses TRBV5-1 and TRBJ2-1; tentatively, D is TRBD2 (6 bases). Trimming removed 2 bases from V and 8 bases from J, with 11 bases in between. The CDR3 runs to 13 residues. Germline loops: CDR1 SGHRS, CDR2 YFSETQ. The CDR3 reads CASSLQERDEQFF. CDR3 DNA: TGCGCCAGCAGCTTACAGGAGCGGGATGAGCAGTTCTTC.

The chain couples TRBV4-3 to TRBJ2-7; D gene unclear. Trimming removed 0 bases from V and 0 bases from J, with 9 bases in between. This CDR3 region has 15 residues. The germline V gene encodes CDR1 LGHNA and CDR2 YSLEER. CDR3 in amino acids: CASSQENLPSYEQYF. For the CDR3, the DNA is TGCGCCAGCAGCCAAGAGAACCTGCCCTCCTACGAGCAGTACTTC.

This clonotype was found a few times. V gene TRBV12-3 or TRBV12-4 combines with J gene TRBJ1-6; a weak D match, TRBD1 (5 bases). The V and J ends lost 4 bases and 7 bases respectively, with 11 bases between them. This CDR3 spans 14 amino acids. The CDR3: CASSSGLGNSPLHF. CDR3 coding DNA: TGTGCCAGCAGTTCAGGGCTAGGGAATTCACCCCTCCACTTT.

The chain employs TRBV20-1 and TRBJ2-5; D uncertain. The CDR3 has 11 residues. Trimming stripped 8 bases from V and 5 bases from J, with 12 bases between. Germline CDR1 DFQATT, CDR2 SNEGSKA (reference sequence). CDR3 loop: CSTYFEETQYF. As DNA, the CDR3 is TGCAGTACATACTTCGAGGAGACCCAGTACTTC.